Listed here are 8 T cell receptor beta chains from one sample, sequenced in a study of blood T cell repertoires in COVID-19. Sequencing was performed with immunoSEQ multiplex PCR; in TCRdb, only in-frame clones are kept and a portion is missing. This table holds some 300,000 clones, nearly 90% found once. Sequences were obtained from PBMCs or T cells enriched from blood (not recorded which). These receptors were taken from a woman aged 25 to 39 who had recovered from COVID-19.

This clone has a single count. The chain employs TRBV4-2 and TRBJ2-7, with a tentative D call TRBD2 (5 bases). The V gene lost 3 bases and the J gene lost 5 bases, with 8 bases spanning the gap. This CDR3 region has 12 residues. Germline CDR1 and CDR2: LGHNA and YNFKEQ. Here the CDR3 reads CASSQSGHEQYF. Here the CDR3 DNA reads TGTGCCAGCAGCCAGAGCGGACACGAGCAGTACTTC.

This clone was seen once. The genes are TRBV4-3 and TRBJ2-6; D might be TRBD2 (6 bases). Per the germline V gene, CDR1 is LGHNA and CDR2 is YSLEER. V lost 5 bases and J 2 bases, leaving 13 bases between the germline ends. This CDR3 contains 16 residues. The CDR3 loop reads CASSVTRRAGANVLTF. The CDR3 DNA is TGCGCCAGCAGCGTTACTAGGAGGGCTGGGGCCAACGTCCTGACTTTC.

The chain joins TRBV29-1 to TRBJ1-3, with D possibly being TRBD1 (6 bases). Per the germline V gene, CDR1 is SQVTM and CDR2 is ANQGSEA. The CDR3 is made up of 14 amino acids. V dropped 0 bases and J dropped 3 bases, with 9 bases sitting between them. The CDR3, as DNA: TGCAGCGTTGAAGAGGGGGCAAATGGAAACACCATATATTTT. Amino acids: CSVEEGANGNTIYF.

J is TRBJ1-6 and V is TRBV5-1; no definite D call. CDR3 length: 17 residues. Trimming took off 0 bases at V and 7 bases at J, with 17 bases between the two ends. Germline-derived CDR1 and CDR2 are SGHRS and YFSETQ. The CDR3 sequence: CASSLAGGEGENSPLHF. CDR3 coding DNA: TGCGCCAGCAGCTTGGCCGGCGGGGAAGGAGAAAATTCACCCCTCCACTTT.

This clone came up a few times. The V gene is TRBV27, the J gene TRBJ2-1, with a possible D match to TRBD2 (5 bases). Trimming stripped 5 bases from V and 8 bases from J, with 16 bases between. The CDR3 has 14 amino acids. The germline CDR1 and CDR2 sequences are MNHEY and SMNVEV (reference sequence). CDR3 amino acids: CASSLAPFGDEQFF. The CDR3 nucleotides read TGTGCCAGCAGTCTAGCTCCCTTTGGGGATGAGCAGTTCTTC.

The chain joins TRBV7-2 to TRBJ2-5, with a tentative D call TRBD1 (5 bases). CDR1 is SGHTA and CDR2 is FQGNSA in the germline V gene. Trimming shortened V by 3 bases and J by 9 bases, and 17 bases separated the two germline ends. CDR3 length equals 14 residues. Written as DNA, the CDR3 is TGTGCCAGCAGCTTGCGATTGCCTCAAGGGGCCCAGTACTTC. This encodes CASSLRLPQGAQYF.

The rearrangement uses TRBV6-6 and TRBJ2-7, with TRBD2 matching 7 bases. This CDR3 has 16 residues. The V gene end was trimmed by 0 bases and the J gene end by 2 bases; junction bases not matched to a gene: 7. Germline assignment: CDR1 MNHNY and CDR2 SVGAGI (reference sequence). In DNA form, the CDR3 reads TGTGCCAGCAGTTACTCGAAGCTAGCGGAGACCTACGAGCAGTACTTC. Translation gives CASSYSKLAETYEQYF.

This clone came up once. This chain links TRBV15 with TRBJ2-5, with 8 bases matching TRBD2. V trimming: 2 bases; J trimming: 7 bases; junction bases outside the gene matches: 6. CDR1 is LNHNV, CDR2 YYDKDF, per germline (reference sequence). The CDR3 length is 14 residues. In nucleotides, the CDR3 is TGTGCCACCAGCAGAAAAGCGGGAGTGGGGACCCAGTACTTC. It encodes CATSRKAGVGTQYF.